The 8 T cell receptor beta chains below come from one sample, sequenced in a study of identifying expanded T cells in peripheral blood. Method: immunoSEQ multiplex PCR; TCRdb's copy keeps in-frame clones and lacks some. This sample has some 75,000 clones, with approximately 87% found just once. The sequencing input was blood. These receptor sequences come from a person aged 18 to 75 in good health.

The chain couples TRBV14 to TRBJ1-3; D ambiguous. CDR3 length: 15 amino acids. The germline gives CDR1 SGHDN, CDR2 FVKESK. With 6 bases removed from V and 2 bases from J, the gap between germline ends came to 14 bases. The CDR3: CASSPTSGTGNTIYF. DNA for the CDR3: TGTGCCAGCAGTCCGACATCAGGCACTGGAAACACCATATATTTT.

The chain carries TRBV10-3 and TRBJ2-7, with 9 bases aligning to TRBD1. Trimming at V came to 2 bases and at J to 3 bases, leaving 5 bases not matched to a gene. The CDR3 has 15 amino acids. The germline CDR1 and CDR2 sequences are ENHRY and SYGVKD. In nucleotides, the CDR3 is TGTGCCATCAGTGAGATGCCGGGACAGGGCTACGAGCAGTACTTC. Encoded protein: CAISEMPGQGYEQYF.

This clone was seen a handful of times. V usage is TRBV6-6 and J usage is TRBJ1-3; D not certain. This CDR3 is 16 amino acids long. Germline V gives CDR1 MNHNY, CDR2 SVGAGI (reference sequence). With 2 bases removed from V and 3 bases from J, the gap between germline ends came to 14 bases. The CDR3 protein is CASSYKRRMGGNTIYF. The CDR3, as DNA: TGTGCCAGCAGTTACAAACGGCGAATGGGTGGAAACACCATATATTTT.

V usage is TRBV19 and J usage is TRBJ1-3; the D gene is possibly TRBD1 (6 bases). The germline V and J ends were trimmed by 5 bases and 4 bases, with 15 bases remaining between them. This CDR3 spans 15 amino acids. Germline V gene data show CDR1 as LNHDA and CDR2 as SQIVND (reference sequence). The CDR3 DNA reads as TGTGCCAGTAGTGTTTCAGGGGATACAGGAAACACCATATATTTT. Residues: CASSVSGDTGNTIYF.

The chain uses TRBV9 and TRBJ2-7, with D unclear. Germline assignment: CDR1 SGDLS and CDR2 YYNGEE. The CDR3 loop spans 15 amino acids. The ends were cut back, 4 bases at V and 6 bases at J, with 20 bases in the middle. CDR3 nucleotides: TGTGCCAGCAGCCCTCGTTTGAACGAACCGGGCGAGCAGTACTTC. Translated, it gives CASSPRLNEPGEQYF.

The V call is TRBV30, the J call TRBJ1-1; weak D call: TRBD1 (5 bases). This CDR3 has 11 amino acids. Trimming took 2 bases from V and 10 from J, leaving 11 bases between them. The germline V gene encodes CDR1 GTSNPN and CDR2 SVGIG (reference sequence). DNA of the CDR3: TGTGCCTGGAGTTTGGGGGAGGGAGCTTTCTTT. Residues: CAWSLGEGAFF.

The chain is built from TRBV25-1 and TRBJ2-1, with D tentatively TRBD1 (6 bases). CDR1 is MGHDK, CDR2 SYGVNS, per germline. This CDR3 comprises 14 residues. With 6 bases removed from V and 1 base from J, the gap between germline ends came to 10 bases. The CDR3 is CASSVQGSYNEQFF. The CDR3 DNA follows: TGTGCCAGCAGCGTCCAGGGGTCCTACAATGAGCAGTTCTTC.

The chain has TRBV7-2 and TRBJ2-7; 9 nucleotides match TRBD2. The germline V gene has CDR1 SGHTA and CDR2 FQGNSA. With 1 base clipped from V and 4 bases from J, the junction kept 5 bases outside the gene matches. The CDR3 sequence is 15 residues long. The CDR3 here is CASSLDASGIYEQYF. In nucleotides, the CDR3 is TGTGCCAGCAGCTTAGATGCTAGCGGGATATACGAGCAGTACTTC.